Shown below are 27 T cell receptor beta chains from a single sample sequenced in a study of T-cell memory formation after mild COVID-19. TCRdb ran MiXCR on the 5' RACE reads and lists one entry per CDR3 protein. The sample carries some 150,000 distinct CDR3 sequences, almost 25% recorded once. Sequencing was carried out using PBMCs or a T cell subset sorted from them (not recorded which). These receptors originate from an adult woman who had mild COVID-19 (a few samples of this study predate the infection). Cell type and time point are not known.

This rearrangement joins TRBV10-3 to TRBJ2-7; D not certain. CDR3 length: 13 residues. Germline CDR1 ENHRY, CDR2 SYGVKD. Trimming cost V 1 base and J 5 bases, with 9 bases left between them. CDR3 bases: TGTGCCATCAGTGAGTTCCAGATAGACGAGCAGTACTTC. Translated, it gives CAISEFQIDEQYF.

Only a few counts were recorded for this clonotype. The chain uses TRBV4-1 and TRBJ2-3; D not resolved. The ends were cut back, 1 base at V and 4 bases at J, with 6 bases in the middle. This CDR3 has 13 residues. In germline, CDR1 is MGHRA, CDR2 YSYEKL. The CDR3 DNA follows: TGCGCCAGCAGCCAAGTCCGGTCAGATACGCAGTATTTT. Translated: CASSQVRSDTQYF.

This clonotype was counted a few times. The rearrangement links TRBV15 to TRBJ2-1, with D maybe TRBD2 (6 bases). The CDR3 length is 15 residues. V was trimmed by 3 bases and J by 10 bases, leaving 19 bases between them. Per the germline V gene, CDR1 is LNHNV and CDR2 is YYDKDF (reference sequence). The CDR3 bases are TGTGCCACCAGCAGGCGGGACGGTCGTAACATAGAGCAGTTCTTC. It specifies CATSRRDGRNIEQFF.

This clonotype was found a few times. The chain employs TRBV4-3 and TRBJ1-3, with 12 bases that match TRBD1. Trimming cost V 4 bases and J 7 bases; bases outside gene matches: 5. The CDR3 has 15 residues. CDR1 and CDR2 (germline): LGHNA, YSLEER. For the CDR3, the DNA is TGCGCCAGCAGCCCCGGGACAGGGGGCCGGAACACCATATATTTT. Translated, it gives CASSPGTGGRNTIYF.

The CDR3 reads CSARVRARSYEQYF. Here the CDR3 DNA reads TGCAGTGCTAGAGTCAGGGCGCGTTCCTACGAGCAGTACTTC. The V call is TRBV20-1, the J call TRBJ2-7; D is perhaps TRBD1 (5 bases). This CDR3 has 14 amino acids. Germline CDR1 reads DFQATT; CDR2 reads SNEGSKA (reference sequence). Trimming cost V 1 base and J 1 base, with 11 bases left between them.

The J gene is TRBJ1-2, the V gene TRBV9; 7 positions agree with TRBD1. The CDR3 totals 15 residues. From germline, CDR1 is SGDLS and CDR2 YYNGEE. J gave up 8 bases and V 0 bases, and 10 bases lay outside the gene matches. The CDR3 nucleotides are TGTGCCAGCAGCGTAGCGACAGGGCCCGACCGGGGCTACACCTTC. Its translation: CASSVATGPDRGYTF. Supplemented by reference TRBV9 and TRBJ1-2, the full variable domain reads DSGVTQTPKHLITATGQRVTLRCSPRSGDLSVYWYQQSLDQGLQFLIQYYNGEERAKGNILERFSAQQFPDLHSELNLSSLELGDSALYFCASSVATGPDRGYTFGSGTRLTVV.

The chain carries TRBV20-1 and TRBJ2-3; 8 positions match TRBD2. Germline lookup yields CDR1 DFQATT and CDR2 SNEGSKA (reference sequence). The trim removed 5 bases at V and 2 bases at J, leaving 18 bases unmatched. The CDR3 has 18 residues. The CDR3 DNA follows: TGCAGTGCTCTAGGTCAGGATGGCGGGAGGCCTCTCACAGATACGCAGTATTTT. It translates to CSALGQDGGRPLTDTQYF.

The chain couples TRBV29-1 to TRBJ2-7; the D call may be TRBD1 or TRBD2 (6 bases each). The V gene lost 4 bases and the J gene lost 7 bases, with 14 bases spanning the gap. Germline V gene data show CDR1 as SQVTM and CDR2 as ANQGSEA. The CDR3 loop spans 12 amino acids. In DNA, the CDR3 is TGCAGCGTTGCGGACGGGGGCTGGGAGCAGTACTTC. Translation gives CSVADGGWEQYF.

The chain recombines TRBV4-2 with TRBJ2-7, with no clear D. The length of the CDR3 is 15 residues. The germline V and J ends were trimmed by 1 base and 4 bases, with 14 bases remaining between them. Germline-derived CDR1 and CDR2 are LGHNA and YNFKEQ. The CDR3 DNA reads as TGTGCCAGCAGCCAAGGACCTAGGGCCAGTTACGAGCAGTACTTC. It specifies CASSQGPRASYEQYF.

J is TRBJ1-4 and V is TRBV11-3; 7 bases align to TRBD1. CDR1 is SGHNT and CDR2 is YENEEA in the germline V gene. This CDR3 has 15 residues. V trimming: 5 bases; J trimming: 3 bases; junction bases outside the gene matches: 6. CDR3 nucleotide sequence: TGTGCCAGCAGCCTTACCCAGGGGGCTAATGAAAAACTGTTTTTT. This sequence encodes CASSLTQGANEKLFF.

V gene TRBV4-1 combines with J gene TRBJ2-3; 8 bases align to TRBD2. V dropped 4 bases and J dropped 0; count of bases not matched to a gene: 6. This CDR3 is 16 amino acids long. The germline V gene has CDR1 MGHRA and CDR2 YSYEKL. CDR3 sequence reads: CASSPPGGGSTDTQYF. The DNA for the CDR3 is TGCGCCAGCAGCCCCCCGGGCGGGGGGAGCACAGATACGCAGTATTTT.

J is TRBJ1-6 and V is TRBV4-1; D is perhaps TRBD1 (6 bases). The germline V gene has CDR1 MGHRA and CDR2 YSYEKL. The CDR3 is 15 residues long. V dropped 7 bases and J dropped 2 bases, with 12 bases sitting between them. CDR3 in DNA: TGCGCCAGCACCGCAGGGGCGGCCTATAATTCACCCCTCCACTTT. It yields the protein CASTAGAAYNSPLHF.

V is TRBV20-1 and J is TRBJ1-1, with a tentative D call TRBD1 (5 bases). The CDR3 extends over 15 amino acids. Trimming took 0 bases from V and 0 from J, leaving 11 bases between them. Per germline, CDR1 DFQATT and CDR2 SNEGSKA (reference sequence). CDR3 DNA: TGCAGTGCTAGAGATCTTGGGGGGTTGAACACTGAAGCTTTCTTT. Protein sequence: CSARDLGGLNTEAFF.

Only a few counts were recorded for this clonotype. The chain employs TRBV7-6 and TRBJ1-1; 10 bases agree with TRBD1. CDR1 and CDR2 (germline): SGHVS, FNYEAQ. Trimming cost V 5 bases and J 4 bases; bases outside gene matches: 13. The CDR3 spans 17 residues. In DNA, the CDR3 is TGTGCCAGCAGCATGATACCGACCCGGGACAGGGGCACTGAAGCTTTCTTT. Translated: CASSMIPTRDRGTEAFF.

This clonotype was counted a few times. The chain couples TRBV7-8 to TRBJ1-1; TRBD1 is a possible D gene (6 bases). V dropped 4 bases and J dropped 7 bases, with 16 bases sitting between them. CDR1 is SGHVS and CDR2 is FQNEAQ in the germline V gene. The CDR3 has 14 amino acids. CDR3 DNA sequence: TGTGCCAGCAGCTACCGCGGAGGGGGAGGTGAAGCTTTCTTT. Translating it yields CASSYRGGGGEAFF.

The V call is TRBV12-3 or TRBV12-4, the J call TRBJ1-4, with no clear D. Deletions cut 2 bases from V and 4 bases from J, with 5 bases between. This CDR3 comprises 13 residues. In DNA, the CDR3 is TGTGCCAGCAGTTTATTGGATAATGAAAAACTGTTTTTT. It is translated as CASSLLDNEKLFF.

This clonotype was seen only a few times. The CDR3 protein is CASSISGTEAFF. CDR3 DNA: TGTGCCAGCAGCATCTCGGGCACTGAAGCTTTCTTT. The rearrangement joins TRBV6-1 to TRBJ1-1; D unresolved. The V gene's germline CDR1 is MNHNS and CDR2 SASEGT. The CDR3 contains 12 residues. Trimming stripped 6 bases from V and 4 bases from J, with 9 bases between.

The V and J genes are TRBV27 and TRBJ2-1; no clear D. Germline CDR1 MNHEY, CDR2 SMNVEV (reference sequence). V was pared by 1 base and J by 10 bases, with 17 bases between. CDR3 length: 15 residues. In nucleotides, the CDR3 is TGTGCCAGCAGTTTATTTAGCACACAAAATAGCGAGCAGTTCTTC. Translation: CASSLFSTQNSEQFF.

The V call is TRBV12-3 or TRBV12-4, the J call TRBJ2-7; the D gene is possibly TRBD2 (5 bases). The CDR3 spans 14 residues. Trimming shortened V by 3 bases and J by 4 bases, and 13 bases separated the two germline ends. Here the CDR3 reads CASSFPGNAYEQYF. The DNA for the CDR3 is TGTGCCAGCAGTTTTCCGGGAAATGCTTACGAGCAGTACTTC.

CDR3 sequence: CASSLEPGLVNTGELFF. The CDR3 nucleotides read TGCGCCAGCAGCCTCGAACCGGGACTAGTAAACACCGGGGAGCTGTTTTTT. The chain employs TRBV4-1 and TRBJ2-2; 8 bases agree with TRBD2. The length of the CDR3 is 17 residues. Germline CDR1 and CDR2: MGHRA and YSYEKL. V dropped 4 bases and J dropped 2; count of bases not matched to a gene: 9.

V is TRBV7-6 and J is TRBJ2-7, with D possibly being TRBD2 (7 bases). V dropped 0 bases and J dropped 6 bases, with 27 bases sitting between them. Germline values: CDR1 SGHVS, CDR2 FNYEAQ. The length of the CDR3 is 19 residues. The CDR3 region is CASSLAGQGMWPGEGEQYF. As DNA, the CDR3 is TGTGCCAGCAGCTTAGCTGGGCAGGGGATGTGGCCCGGGGAGGGCGAGCAGTACTTC.

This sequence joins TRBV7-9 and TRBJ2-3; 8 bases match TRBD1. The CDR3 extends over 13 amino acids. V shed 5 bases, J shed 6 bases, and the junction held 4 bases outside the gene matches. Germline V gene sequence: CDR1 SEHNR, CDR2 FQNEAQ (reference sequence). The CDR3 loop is CASSPRTGDTQYF. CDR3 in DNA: TGTGCCAGCAGCCCGCGGACAGGGGATACGCAGTATTTT.

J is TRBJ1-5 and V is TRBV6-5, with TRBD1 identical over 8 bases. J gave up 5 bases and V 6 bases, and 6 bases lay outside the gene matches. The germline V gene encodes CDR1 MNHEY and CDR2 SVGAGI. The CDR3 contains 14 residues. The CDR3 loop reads CASSSGQGHQPQHF. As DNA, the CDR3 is TGTGCCAGCAGCTCCGGACAGGGCCATCAGCCCCAGCATTTT.

For the CDR3, the DNA is TGTGCTCTAGAACCCCGGTCAGGCTACGAGCAGTACTTC. Protein product: CALEPRSGYEQYF. This chain connects TRBV7-9 to TRBJ2-7; D uncertain. The germline V gene has CDR1 SEHNR and CDR2 FQNEAQ (reference sequence). There are 13 residues in the CDR3. The whole variable domain, filled in from reference TRBV7-9 and TRBJ2-7, reads DTGVSQNPRHKITKRGQNVTFRCDPISEHNRLYWYRQTLGQGPEFLTYFQNEAQLEKSRLLSDRFSAERPKGSFSTLEIQRTEQGDSAMYLCALEPRSGYEQYFGPGTRLTVT.

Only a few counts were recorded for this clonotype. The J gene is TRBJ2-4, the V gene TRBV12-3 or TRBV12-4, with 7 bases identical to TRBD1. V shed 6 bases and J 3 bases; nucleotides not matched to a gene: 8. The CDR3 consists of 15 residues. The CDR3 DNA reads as TGTGCCAGCAGCCGGGACAGCACCCTCAAAAACATTCAGTACTTC. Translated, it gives CASSRDSTLKNIQYF.

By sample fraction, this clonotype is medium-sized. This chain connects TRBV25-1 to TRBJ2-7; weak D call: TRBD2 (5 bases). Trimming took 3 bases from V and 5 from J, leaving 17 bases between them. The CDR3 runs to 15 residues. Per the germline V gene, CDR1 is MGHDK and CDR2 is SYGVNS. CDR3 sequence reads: CASSESRRYGDEQYF. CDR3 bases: TGTGCCAGCAGTGAGTCCCGCAGGTACGGGGACGAGCAGTACTTC.

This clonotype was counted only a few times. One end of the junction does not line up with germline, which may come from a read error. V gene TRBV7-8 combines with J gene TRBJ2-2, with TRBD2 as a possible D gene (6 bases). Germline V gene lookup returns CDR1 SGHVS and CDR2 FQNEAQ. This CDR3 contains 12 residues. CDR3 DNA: TGTGCCAGCAGCCCCCGCGGCGGGGAGTTGTTTTTT. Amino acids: CASSPRGGELFF.